A single sample gave rise to the 20 T cell receptor beta chains below, sequenced in a study of blood T cell repertoires in COVID-19. Some clones are missing from TCRdb's copy, which holds only in-frame ones; the method was immunoSEQ multiplex PCR. The data show roughly 220,000 clones, around 90% seen once. The specimen sequenced was PBMCs or T cells enriched from blood (not recorded which). These receptors were obtained from a man aged 30 to 39 who had been exposed to COVID-19.

This chain connects TRBV6-5 to TRBJ1-1, with TRBD1 matching 9 bases. The CDR3 sequence is 15 residues long. The ends lost 6 bases at V and 5 bases at J; junction bases unmatched: 10. CDR1 and CDR2 (germline): MNHEY, SVGAGI. The CDR3 coding sequence is TGTGCCAGCAGATTCCGGGACAGGGTGAGAACTGAAGCTTTCTTT. Translation: CASRFRDRVRTEAFF.

This clone was found a few times. The gene calls are TRBV6-5 and TRBJ2-2, with 7 nucleotides matching TRBD1. This CDR3 contains 15 residues. J was trimmed by 7 bases and V by 6 bases; bases with no gene match: 11. Germline V gives CDR1 MNHEY, CDR2 SVGAGI. CDR3 DNA: TGTGCCAGCAGCCAACTGGGACAGAATGTCGGGGAGCTGTTTTTT. This gives the protein CASSQLGQNVGELFF.

The V call is TRBV5-1, the J call TRBJ1-1, with 7 bases matching TRBD1. The trim removed 0 bases at V and 8 bases at J, leaving 4 bases unmatched. This CDR3 contains 13 residues. The germline gives CDR1 SGHRS, CDR2 YFSETQ. The CDR3 DNA is TGCGCCAGCAGCTTGGTTAGGGGGCTAGAAGCTTTCTTT. Protein sequence: CASSLVRGLEAFF.

The rearrangement joins TRBV2 to TRBJ1-1; D may be TRBD1 (5 bases). V lost 10 bases and J lost 2, with 11 bases in between. The CDR3 is 12 residues long. Per germline, CDR1 SNHLY and CDR2 FYNNEI. The CDR3 nucleotides read TGTGCCACTAAGGGGTCAAACACTGAAGCTTTCTTT. It yields the protein CATKGSNTEAFF.

The V gene is TRBV5-1, the J gene TRBJ2-1; 10 nucleotides line up with TRBD1. After removal of 4 bases from V and 1 base from J, the junction contained 8 bases not matched to a gene. The CDR3 loop spans 17 amino acids. From germline, CDR1 is SGHRS and CDR2 YFSETQ. The CDR3 DNA follows: TGCGCCAGCAGCCCCGGGGACAGGGGAGGGTCCTACAATGAGCAGTTCTTC. This codes for CASSPGDRGGSYNEQFF.

This chain uses TRBV11-2 with TRBJ1-6; no clear D gene. The CDR3 length is 14 residues. CDR1 and CDR2 from the germline V gene are SGHAT and FQNNGV. Trimming took 5 bases from V and 8 from J, leaving 13 bases between them. This CDR3 reads CASSKTWSDSPLHF. DNA for the CDR3: TGTGCCAGCAGCAAAACTTGGTCGGATTCACCCCTCCACTTT.

The chain couples TRBV6-5 to TRBJ2-1; 10 bases are shared with TRBD1. The CDR3 extends over 15 amino acids. CDR1 MNHEY and CDR2 SVGAGI come from the germline V gene. Losses at the gene ends were 0 bases for V and 8 bases for J; bases not matched to a gene: 4. The DNA for the CDR3 is TGTGCCAGCAGTTACTCCCCGGGGACAGGGGATGAGCAGTTCTTC. It encodes CASSYSPGTGDEQFF.

The V gene is TRBV5-1, the J gene TRBJ1-3; the match to TRBD1 covers 7 bases. V lost 4 bases and J lost 8; bases outside the gene matches: 9. Per germline, CDR1 SGHRS and CDR2 YFSETQ. The CDR3 has 14 amino acids. CDR3 DNA: TGCGCCAGCAGCGGCGACAGGGATAGTGACACCATATATTTT. It translates to CASSGDRDSDTIYF. The complete variable domain, with remaining parts taken from reference TRBV5-1 and TRBJ1-3, reads KAGVTQTPRYLIKTRGQQVTLSCSPISGHRSVSWYQQTPGQGLQFLFEYFSETQRNKGNFPGRFSGRQFSNSRSEMNVSTLELGDSALYLCASSGDRDSDTIYFGEGSWLTVV.

This chain joins TRBV2 and TRBJ1-6; no definite D call. Germline V CDR1 and CDR2: SNHLY, FYNNEI. Trimming left V 7 bases short and J 7 bases short, with 14 bases between. The CDR3 has 14 amino acids. The CDR3 region has the DNA TGTGCCAGCACCACTGATTGGAGGAATTCACCCCTCCACTTT. Translation gives CASTTDWRNSPLHF.

The V and J genes are TRBV6-4 and TRBJ1-2; 8 bases align to TRBD1. This CDR3 comprises 15 residues. The V gene's germline CDR1 is MRHNA and CDR2 SNTAGT. Losses at the gene ends were 2 bases for V and 4 bases for J; bases not matched to a gene: 6. The DNA for the CDR3 is TGTGCCAGCAGTGACAGTTCAGGGGGCGGCTATGGCTACACCTTC. Its translation is CASSDSSGGGYGYTF.

V usage is TRBV12-5 and J usage is TRBJ2-1; perhaps TRBD1 as D (6 bases). Germline loops: CDR1 LGHNT, CDR2 FRNRAP. Trimming took off 5 bases at V and 5 bases at J, with 13 bases between the two ends. This CDR3 is 14 amino acids long. The CDR3 nucleotides read TGTGCTAGTGGTACAGGGAAAGGAGACAATGAGCAGTTCTTC. It translates to CASGTGKGDNEQFF.

The chain couples TRBV6-2 or TRBV6-3 to TRBJ2-2; D unresolved. CDR1 and CDR2 (germline): MNHEY, SVGEGT. CDR3 length: 16 residues. The ends were cut back, 0 bases at V and 3 bases at J, with 11 bases in the middle. The chain's CDR3 is CASSYSWVGDTGELFF. The DNA of the CDR3 is TGTGCCAGCAGTTACTCGTGGGTAGGAGACACCGGGGAGCTGTTTTTT.

The chain carries TRBV5-4 and TRBJ1-1; a possible D gene is TRBD1 (5 bases). Germline V gene lookup returns CDR1 SGHNT and CDR2 YYREEE (reference sequence). Trimming removed 5 bases at V and 1 base at J, with 6 bases between. CDR3 length: 12 residues. The CDR3: CASSGANTEAFF. The CDR3 DNA follows: TGTGCCAGCAGTGGGGCGAACACTGAAGCTTTCTTT.

The chain uses TRBV3-1 (or the pseudogene TRBV3-2) and TRBJ2-3, with 9 bases that match TRBD2. The CDR3 totals 16 residues. V lost 0 bases and J lost 8; bases outside the gene matches: 9. Per the germline V gene, CDR1 is LGHDT and CDR2 is YNNKEL (reference sequence). The CDR3 is CASSQEGGGAQGTQYF. DNA of the CDR3: TGTGCCAGCAGCCAAGAGGGCGGGGGGGCCCAGGGTACGCAGTATTTT.

The chain joins TRBV28 to TRBJ2-3; D remains unclear. Per the germline V gene, CDR1 is MDHEN and CDR2 is SYDVKM. V was cut by 2 bases and J by 2 bases, with 5 bases left in between. This CDR3 is 13 amino acids long. CDR3 loop: CASSLPSTDTQYF. DNA for the CDR3: TGTGCCAGCAGTTTACCTTCCACAGATACGCAGTATTTT.

The chain carries TRBV30 and TRBJ2-3, with TRBD2 identical over 10 bases. The ends lost 6 bases at V and 4 bases at J; junction bases unmatched: 10. This CDR3 region has 15 residues. Germline V gene sequence: CDR1 GTSNPN, CDR2 SVGIG (reference sequence). The CDR3 region is CACPSLSGGADTQYF. CDR3 nucleotide sequence: TGTGCCTGTCCCTCCCTCAGCGGGGGGGCAGATACGCAGTATTTT.

The table lists this clone with a few counts. The genes are TRBV5-6 and TRBJ1-5; 8 bases match TRBD1. Germline V gene sequence: CDR1 SGHDT, CDR2 YYEEEE. Trimming cost V 4 bases and J 0 bases; bases outside gene matches: 6. The CDR3 extends over 16 amino acids. The CDR3 loop is CASSPGTGVSNQPQHF. In nucleotides, the CDR3 is TGTGCCAGCAGCCCAGGGACAGGAGTTAGCAATCAGCCCCAGCATTTT. Full variable domain (rest looked up from reference TRBV5-6 and TRBJ1-5): DAGVTQSPTHLIKTRGQQVTLRCSPKSGHDTVSWYQQALGQGPQFIFQYYEEEERQRGNFPDRFSGHQFPNYSSELNVNALLLGDSALYLCASSPGTGVSNQPQHFGDGTRLSIL.

The V call is TRBV7-2, the J call TRBJ2-5, with D hard to call. Germline V lookup: CDR1 SGHTA, CDR2 FQGNSA. CDR3 length equals 13 residues. V was clipped by 5 bases and J by 5 bases, with 12 bases between them. The CDR3 loop is CASSVAVGETQYF. CDR3 nucleotide sequence: TGTGCCAGCAGCGTCGCCGTGGGCGAGACCCAGTACTTC.

The genes are TRBV19 and TRBJ1-1; D is possibly TRBD1 (5 bases). The CDR3 is 14 residues long. V was cut by 3 bases and J by 4 bases, with 12 bases left in between. CDR1 is LNHDA and CDR2 is SQIVND in the germline V gene (reference sequence). The CDR3 is CASSIGSGITEAFF. For the CDR3, the DNA is TGTGCCAGTAGTATCGGGTCAGGGATCACTGAAGCTTTCTTT.

This rearrangement joins TRBV14 to TRBJ2-2; 11 bases align to TRBD2. The J segment lost 2 bases and the V segment lost 6 bases, leaving 2 bases of the junction unmatched. Germline CDR1 is SGHDN and CDR2 is FVKESK. The CDR3 covers 15 residues. CDR3 coding DNA: TGTGCCAGCAGGACTAGCGGGGAAAACACCGGGGAGCTGTTTTTT. Translation: CASRTSGENTGELFF.